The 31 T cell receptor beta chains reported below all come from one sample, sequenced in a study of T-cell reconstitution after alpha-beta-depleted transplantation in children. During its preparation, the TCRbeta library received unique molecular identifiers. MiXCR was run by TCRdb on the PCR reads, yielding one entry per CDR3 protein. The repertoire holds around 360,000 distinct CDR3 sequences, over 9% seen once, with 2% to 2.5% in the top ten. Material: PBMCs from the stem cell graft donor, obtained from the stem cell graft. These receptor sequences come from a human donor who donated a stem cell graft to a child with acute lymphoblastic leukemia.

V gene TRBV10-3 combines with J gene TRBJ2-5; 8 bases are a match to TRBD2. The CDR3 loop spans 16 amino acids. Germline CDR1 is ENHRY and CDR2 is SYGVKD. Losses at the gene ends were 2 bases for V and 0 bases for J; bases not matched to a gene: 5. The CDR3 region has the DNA TGTGCCATCAGTGAGGTCTTAGCGGGGTACCAAGAGACCCAGTACTTC. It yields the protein CAISEVLAGYQETQYF.

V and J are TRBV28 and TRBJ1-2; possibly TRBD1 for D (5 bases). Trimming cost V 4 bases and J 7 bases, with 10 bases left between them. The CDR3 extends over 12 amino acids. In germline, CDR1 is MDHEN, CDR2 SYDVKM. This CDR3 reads CASSSTTVGYTF. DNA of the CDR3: TGTGCCAGCAGTTCAACGACAGTTGGCTACACCTTC.

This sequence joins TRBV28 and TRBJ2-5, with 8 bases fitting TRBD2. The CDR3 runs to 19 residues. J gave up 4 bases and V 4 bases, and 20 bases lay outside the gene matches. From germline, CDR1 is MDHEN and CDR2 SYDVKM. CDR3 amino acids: CASSSAGILQPGRGETQYF. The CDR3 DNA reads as TGTGCCAGCAGTTCCGCAGGAATCCTCCAGCCCGGGAGGGGAGAGACCCAGTACTTC.

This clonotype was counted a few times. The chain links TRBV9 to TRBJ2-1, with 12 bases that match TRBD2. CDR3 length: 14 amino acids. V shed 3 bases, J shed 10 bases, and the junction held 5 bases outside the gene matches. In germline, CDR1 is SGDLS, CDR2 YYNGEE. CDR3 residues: CASSGLAGGGEQFF. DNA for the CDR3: TGTGCCAGCAGCGGGCTAGCGGGAGGGGGGGAGCAGTTCTTC.

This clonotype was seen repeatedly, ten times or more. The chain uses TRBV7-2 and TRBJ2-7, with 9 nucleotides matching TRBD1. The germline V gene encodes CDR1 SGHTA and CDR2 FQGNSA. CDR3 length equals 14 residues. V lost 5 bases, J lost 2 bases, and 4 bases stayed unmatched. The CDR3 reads CASSQRQGAYEQYF. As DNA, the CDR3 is TGTGCCAGCAGCCAGAGACAGGGGGCCTACGAGCAGTACTTC.

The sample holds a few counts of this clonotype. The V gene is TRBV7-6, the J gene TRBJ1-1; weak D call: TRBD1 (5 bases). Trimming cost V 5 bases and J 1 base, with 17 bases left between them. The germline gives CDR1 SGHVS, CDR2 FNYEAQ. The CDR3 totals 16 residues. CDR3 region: CASSPGDGERNTEAFF. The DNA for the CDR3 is TGTGCCAGCAGCCCTGGGGACGGTGAGAGGAACACTGAAGCTTTCTTT.

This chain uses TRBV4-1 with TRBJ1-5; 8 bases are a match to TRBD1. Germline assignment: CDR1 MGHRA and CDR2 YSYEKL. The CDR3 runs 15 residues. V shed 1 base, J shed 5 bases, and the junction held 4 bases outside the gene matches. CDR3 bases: TGCGCCAGCAGCCAAGGACAGGGGAGGGATCAGCCCCAGCATTTT. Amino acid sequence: CASSQGQGRDQPQHF.

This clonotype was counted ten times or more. The CDR3 DNA reads TGCGCCAGCAGCTCACTACAGGGAGATGGCTACACCTTC. The encoded protein is CASSSLQGDGYTF. The V and J genes are TRBV5-1 and TRBJ1-2; D is possibly TRBD1 (6 bases). The V gene lost 3 bases and the J gene lost 6 bases, with 12 bases spanning the gap. Looked up from germline, CDR1 is SGHRS and CDR2 is YFSETQ. The CDR3 loop spans 13 amino acids.

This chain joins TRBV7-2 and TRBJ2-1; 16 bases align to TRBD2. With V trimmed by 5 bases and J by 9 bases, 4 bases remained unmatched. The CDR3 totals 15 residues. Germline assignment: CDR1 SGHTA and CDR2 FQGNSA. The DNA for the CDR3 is TGTGCCAGCAGCCTGGGACTAGCGGGAGGGAGTGAGCAGTTCTTC. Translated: CASSLGLAGGSEQFF.

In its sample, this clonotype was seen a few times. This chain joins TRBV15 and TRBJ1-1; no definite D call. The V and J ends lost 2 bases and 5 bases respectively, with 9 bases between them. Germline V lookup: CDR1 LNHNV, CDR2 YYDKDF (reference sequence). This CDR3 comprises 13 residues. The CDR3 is CATSRRSDTEAFF. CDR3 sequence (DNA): TGTGCCACCAGCAGAAGATCCGATACTGAAGCTTTCTTT.

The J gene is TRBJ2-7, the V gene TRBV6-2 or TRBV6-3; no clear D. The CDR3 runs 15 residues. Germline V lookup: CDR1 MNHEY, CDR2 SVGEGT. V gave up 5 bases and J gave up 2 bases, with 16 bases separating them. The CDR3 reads CASSPPGSSAYEQYF. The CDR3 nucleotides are TGTGCCAGCAGTCCCCCGGGTAGCAGCGCCTACGAGCAGTACTTC.

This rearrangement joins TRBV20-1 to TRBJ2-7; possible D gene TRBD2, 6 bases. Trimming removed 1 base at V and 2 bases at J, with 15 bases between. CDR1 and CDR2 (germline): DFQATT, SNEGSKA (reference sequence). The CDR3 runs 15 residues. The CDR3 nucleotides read TGCAGTGCTAGAGTTAGCCAGGGAGGCGCCTACGAGCAGTACTTC. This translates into CSARVSQGGAYEQYF.

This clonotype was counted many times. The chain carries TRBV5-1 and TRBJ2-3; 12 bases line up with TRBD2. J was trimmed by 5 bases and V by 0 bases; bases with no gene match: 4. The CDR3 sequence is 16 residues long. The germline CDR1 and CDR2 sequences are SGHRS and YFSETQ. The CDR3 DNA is TGCGCCAGCAGCTTGGGACTAGCGGGAGCGGGAGATACGCAGTATTTT. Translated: CASSLGLAGAGDTQYF.

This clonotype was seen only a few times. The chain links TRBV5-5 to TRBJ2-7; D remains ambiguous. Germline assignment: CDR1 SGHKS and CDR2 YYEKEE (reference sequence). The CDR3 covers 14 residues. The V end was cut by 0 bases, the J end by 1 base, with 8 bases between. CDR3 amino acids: CASSLEPESYEQYF. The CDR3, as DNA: TGTGCCAGCAGCTTGGAGCCGGAGTCCTACGAGCAGTACTTC. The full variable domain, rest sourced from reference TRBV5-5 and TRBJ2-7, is DAGVTQSPTHLIKTRGQQVTLRCSPISGHKSVSWYQQVLGQGPQFIFQYYEKEERGRGNFPDRFSARQFPNYSSELNVNALLLGDSALYLCASSLEPESYEQYFGPGTRLTVT.

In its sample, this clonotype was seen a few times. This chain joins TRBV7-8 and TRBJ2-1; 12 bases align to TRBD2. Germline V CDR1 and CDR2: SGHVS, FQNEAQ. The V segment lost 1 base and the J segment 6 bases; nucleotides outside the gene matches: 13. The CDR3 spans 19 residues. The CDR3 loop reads CASSLVGPLLAGGRNEQFF. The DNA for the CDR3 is TGTGCCAGCAGCTTAGTCGGCCCACTTCTAGCGGGAGGGCGCAATGAGCAGTTCTTC.

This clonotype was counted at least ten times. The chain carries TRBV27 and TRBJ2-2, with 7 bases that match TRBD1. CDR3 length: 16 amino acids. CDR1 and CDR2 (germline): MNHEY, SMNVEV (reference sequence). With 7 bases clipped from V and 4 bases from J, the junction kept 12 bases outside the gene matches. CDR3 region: CASTSILDRPTGELFF. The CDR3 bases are TGTGCCAGCACCTCTATCTTGGACAGGCCCACCGGGGAGCTGTTTTTT.

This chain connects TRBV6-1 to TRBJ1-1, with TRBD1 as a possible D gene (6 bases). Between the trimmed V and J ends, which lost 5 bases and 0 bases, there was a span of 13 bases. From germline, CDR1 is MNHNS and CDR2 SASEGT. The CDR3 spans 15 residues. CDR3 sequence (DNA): TGTGCCAGCAGTCCAGGACAGCTTTTGAACACTGAAGCTTTCTTT. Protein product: CASSPGQLLNTEAFF.

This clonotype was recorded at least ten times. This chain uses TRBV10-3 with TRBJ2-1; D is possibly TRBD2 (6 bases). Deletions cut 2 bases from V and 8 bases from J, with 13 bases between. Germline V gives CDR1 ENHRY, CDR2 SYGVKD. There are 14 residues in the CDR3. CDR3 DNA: TGTGCCATCAGTGAGCCGGAGGGCGTGTATGAGCAGTTCTTC. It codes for CAISEPEGVYEQFF.

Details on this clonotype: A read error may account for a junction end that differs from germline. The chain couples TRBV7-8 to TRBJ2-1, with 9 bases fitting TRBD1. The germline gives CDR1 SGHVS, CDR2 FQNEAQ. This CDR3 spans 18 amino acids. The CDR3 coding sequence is TGTGCCAGCATCTTAGCACCCAGGACAGGGGAAACCTACAATGAGCAGTTCTTC. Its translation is CASILAPRTGETYNEQFF.

The CDR3 reads CATIGGATEAFF. CDR3 DNA: TGTGCCACCATAGGCGGGGCCACTGAAGCTTTCTTT. The chain is built from TRBV18 and TRBJ1-1; TRBD1 is a possible D gene (5 bases). The CDR3 contains 12 residues. V gave up 10 bases and J gave up 4 bases, with 13 bases separating them. The germline V gene has CDR1 KGHSH and CDR2 LQKENI.

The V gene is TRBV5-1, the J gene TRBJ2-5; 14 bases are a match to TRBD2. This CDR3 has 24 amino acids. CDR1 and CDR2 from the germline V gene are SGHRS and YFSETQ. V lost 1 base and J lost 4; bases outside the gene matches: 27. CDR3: CASSLPRSDRIGSGLAGGRETQYF. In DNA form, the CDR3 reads TGCGCCAGCAGCTTGCCCCGCTCGGATAGAATAGGATCAGGACTAGCGGGAGGAAGAGAGACCCAGTACTTC.

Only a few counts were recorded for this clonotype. The CDR3 bases are TGTGCCAGCAGAGTCAGTGAGGCCTACGAGCAGTACTTC. It codes for CASRVSEAYEQYF. The chain is built from TRBV2 and TRBJ2-7; no clear D gene. The CDR3 sequence is 13 residues long. The germline V gene has CDR1 SNHLY and CDR2 FYNNEI. V lost 6 bases, J lost 2 bases, and 11 bases lay in between.

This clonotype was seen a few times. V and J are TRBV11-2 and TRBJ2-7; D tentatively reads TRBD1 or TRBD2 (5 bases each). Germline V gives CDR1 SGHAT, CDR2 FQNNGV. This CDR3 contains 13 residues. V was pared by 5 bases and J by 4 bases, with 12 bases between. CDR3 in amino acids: CASSRDPIYEQYF. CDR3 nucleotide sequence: TGTGCCAGCAGCCGGGACCCAATATACGAGCAGTACTTC.

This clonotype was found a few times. The CDR3 coding sequence is TGCGCCAGCAGCCGACAGGGATCTGCTGGAAACACCATATATTTT. Amino acid sequence: CASSRQGSAGNTIYF. This chain joins TRBV5-1 and TRBJ1-3, with 7 bases aligning to TRBD1. Germline V gene lookup returns CDR1 SGHRS and CDR2 YFSETQ. This CDR3 region has 15 residues. The V segment lost 4 bases and the J segment 2 bases; nucleotides outside the gene matches: 6.

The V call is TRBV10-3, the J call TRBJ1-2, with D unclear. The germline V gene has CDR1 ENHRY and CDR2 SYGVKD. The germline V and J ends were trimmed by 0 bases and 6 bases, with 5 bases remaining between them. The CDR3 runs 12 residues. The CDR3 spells CAISESRDGYTF. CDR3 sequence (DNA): TGTGCCATCAGTGAGTCGAGGGATGGCTACACCTTC.

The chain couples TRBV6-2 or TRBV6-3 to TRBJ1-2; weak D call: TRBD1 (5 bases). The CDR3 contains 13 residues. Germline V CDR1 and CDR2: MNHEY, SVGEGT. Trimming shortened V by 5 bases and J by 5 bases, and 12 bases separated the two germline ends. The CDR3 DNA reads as TGTGCCAGCAGTACCGACAGACCGTATGGCTACACCTTC. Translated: CASSTDRPYGYTF.

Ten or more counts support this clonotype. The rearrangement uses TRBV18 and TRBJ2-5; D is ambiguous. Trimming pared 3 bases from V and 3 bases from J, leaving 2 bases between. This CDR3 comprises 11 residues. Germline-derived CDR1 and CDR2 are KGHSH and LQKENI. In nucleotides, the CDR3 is TGTGCCAGCTCACCGGAAGAGACCCAGTACTTC. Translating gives CASSPEETQYF.

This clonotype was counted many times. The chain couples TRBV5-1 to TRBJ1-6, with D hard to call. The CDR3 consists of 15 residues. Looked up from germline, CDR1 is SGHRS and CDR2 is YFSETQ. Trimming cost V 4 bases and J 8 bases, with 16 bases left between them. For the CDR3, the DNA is TGCGCCAGCAGCATAGGAACTCCAAAGGATTCACCCCTCCACTTT. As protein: CASSIGTPKDSPLHF.

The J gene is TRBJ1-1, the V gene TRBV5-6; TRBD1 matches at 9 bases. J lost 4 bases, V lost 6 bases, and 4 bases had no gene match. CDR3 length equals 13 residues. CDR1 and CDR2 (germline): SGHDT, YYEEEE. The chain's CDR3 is CASNNRGPTEAFF. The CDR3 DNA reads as TGTGCCAGCAACAACAGGGGGCCCACTGAAGCTTTCTTT.

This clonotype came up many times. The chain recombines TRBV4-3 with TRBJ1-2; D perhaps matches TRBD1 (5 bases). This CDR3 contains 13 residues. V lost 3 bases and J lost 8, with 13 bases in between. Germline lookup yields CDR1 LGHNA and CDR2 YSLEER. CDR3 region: CASSHLGARGYTF. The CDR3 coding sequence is TGCGCCAGCAGCCATCTCGGGGCCCGGGGCTACACCTTC.

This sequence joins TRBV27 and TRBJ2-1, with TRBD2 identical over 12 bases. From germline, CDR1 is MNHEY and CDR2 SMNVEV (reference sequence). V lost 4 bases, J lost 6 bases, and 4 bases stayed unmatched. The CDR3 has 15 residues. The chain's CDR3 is CASSYGLAGSNEQFF. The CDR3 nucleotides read TGTGCCAGCAGTTATGGACTAGCGGGAAGCAATGAGCAGTTCTTC.